These 19 T cell receptor beta chains came from one sample sequenced in a study of technical replicates of blood from four donors (dated by TCRdb to about 2017). The library relied on the immunoSEQ multiplex PCR assay. Entries here come from immuneACCESS through TCRdb and include only in-frame sequences with V and J called. Some clones fail to appear in such tables; in the studies checked, an unresolved V gene covers under half of the shortfall, and the cause of the remainder is unknown. This sample comprises some 70,000 clones, roughly nine tenths of them detected only once. 4.7% of the sample rests with the top ten. Sequencing was carried out using PBMCs. Receptors originate from a human donor in good health. Some clones in this sample may be carry-over from other donors' samples.

The V and J genes are TRBV5-1 and TRBJ2-5; tentative D call: TRBD1 (5 bases). The V gene's germline CDR1 is SGHRS and CDR2 YFSETQ. This CDR3 region has 14 residues. V was shortened by 6 bases and J by 5 bases, with 17 bases between the two germline ends. The CDR3 bases are TGCGCCAGCAAGCCAGTCGCAGGGTTGGAGACCCAGTACTTC. Translating it yields CASKPVAGLETQYF.

The chain is built from TRBV29-1 and TRBJ1-2; D is unclear. V lost 0 bases and J 2 bases, leaving 16 bases between the germline ends. Germline lookup yields CDR1 SQVTM and CDR2 ANQGSEA. The CDR3 length is 16 residues. The CDR3 is CSVEDHYMGDNYGYTF. CDR3 DNA sequence: TGCAGCGTTGAAGATCATTATATGGGAGACAACTATGGCTACACCTTC. The entire variable domain, with the rest obtained from reference TRBV29-1 and TRBJ1-2, is as follows: SAVISQKPSRDICQRGTSLTIQCQVDSQVTMMFWYRQQPGQSLTLIATANQGSEATYESGFVIDKFPISRPNLTFSTLTVSNMSPEDSSIYLCSVEDHYMGDNYGYTFGSGTRLTVV.

The CDR3 region is CASSTNVAGAYEQYF. The DNA for the CDR3 is TGTGCCAGCAGCACGAATGTCGCGGGGGCCTACGAGCAGTACTTC. The chain recombines TRBV2 with TRBJ2-7; the match to TRBD2 covers 7 bases. CDR3 length equals 15 residues. J was trimmed by 2 bases and V by 6 bases; bases with no gene match: 10. Germline CDR1 is SNHLY and CDR2 is FYNNEI.

The chain is built from TRBV27 and TRBJ2-2; the D gene is possibly TRBD1 (6 bases). V was pared by 7 bases and J by 4 bases, with 19 bases between. CDR1 is MNHEY, CDR2 SMNVEV, per germline (reference sequence). This CDR3 is 16 amino acids long. The CDR3 region has the DNA TGTGCCAGCACTCACAGGGAGCTCCAACGCACCGGGGAGCTGTTTTTT. Translation gives CASTHRELQRTGELFF.

The sample holds one count of this clone. The chain employs TRBV2 and TRBJ2-6; 7 nucleotides line up with TRBD1. V trimming: 3 bases; J trimming: 4 bases; junction bases outside the gene matches: 6. CDR1 SNHLY and CDR2 FYNNEI come from the germline V gene. The CDR3 sequence is 16 residues long. The CDR3 region has the DNA TGTGCCAGCAGTGAGGAAAGGGGGCTAGGGGCCAACGTCCTGACTTTC. Translation gives CASSEERGLGANVLTF.

The chain employs TRBV7-2 and TRBJ2-1; 12 bases line up with TRBD2. Germline trimming cut 6 bases from V and 5 bases from J; bases unmatched to any gene: 5. The CDR3 runs to 15 residues. Germline V CDR1 and CDR2: SGHTA, FQGNSA. The CDR3 region has the DNA TGTGCCAGCAGGCAACTAGCGGGGGGAAACAATGAGCAGTTCTTC. Translated: CASRQLAGGNNEQFF.

The chain is built from TRBV6-5 and TRBJ2-7, with D perhaps matching TRBD1 (5 bases). Between the trimmed V and J ends, which lost 0 bases and 6 bases, there was a span of 9 bases. This CDR3 comprises 13 residues. Germline V gene lookup returns CDR1 MNHEY and CDR2 SVGAGI. The CDR3 reads CASSYSRTSEQYF. The CDR3 DNA is TGTGCCAGCAGTTACTCGAGGACAAGCGAGCAGTACTTC.

The V and J genes are TRBV5-1 and TRBJ2-1, with TRBD2 identical over 7 bases. J lost 6 bases, V lost 3 bases, and 9 bases had no gene match. The CDR3 sequence is 15 residues long. CDR1 is SGHRS and CDR2 is YFSETQ in the germline V gene. The CDR3 DNA reads as TGCGCCAGCAGCTGGGCGGTCGGGGGGATCAATGAGCAGTTCTTC. This gives the protein CASSWAVGGINEQFF.

The chain carries TRBV9 and TRBJ2-7, with D possibly being TRBD2 (6 bases). CDR3 length equals 18 residues. V was shortened by 5 bases and J by 4 bases, with 28 bases between the two germline ends. Germline assignment: CDR1 SGDLS and CDR2 YYNGEE. For the CDR3, the DNA is TGTGCCAGCAGTCACACTCGACTAGGGCGGGCTTTCGGTTACGAGCAGTACTTC. This sequence encodes CASSHTRLGRAFGYEQYF.

The V and J genes are TRBV18 and TRBJ2-5; D perhaps matches TRBD2 (5 bases). Trimming shortened V by 0 bases and J by 1 base, and 9 bases separated the two germline ends. The germline CDR1 and CDR2 sequences are KGHSH and LQKENI. This CDR3 is built from 15 residues. CDR3 nucleotide sequence: TGTGCCAGCTCACCACCGGCCGGGGTCCAAGAGACCCAGTACTTC. Translated: CASSPPAGVQETQYF.

The chain employs TRBV4-1 and TRBJ1-5; D is unresolved. This CDR3 is built from 15 residues. Trimming stripped 0 bases from V and 3 bases from J, with 9 bases between. Germline CDR1 and CDR2: MGHRA and YSYEKL. CDR3 in DNA: TGCGCCAGCAGCCAAGATGGGCGGGACAATCAGCCCCAGCATTTT. Translated: CASSQDGRDNQPQHF.

The chain combines TRBV7-2 with TRBJ2-5; D might be TRBD1 (6 bases). This CDR3 has 17 amino acids. V shed 0 bases and J shed 4 bases, with 18 bases lying between them. CDR1 and CDR2 (germline): SGHTA, FQGNSA. For the CDR3, the DNA is TGTGCCAGCAGCTTAGCGCGGATCAAAACAGGGTTAGAGACCCAGTACTTC. The encoded protein is CASSLARIKTGLETQYF. Drawing the rest from reference TRBV7-2 and TRBJ2-5, the complete variable domain is GAGVSQSPSNKVTEKGKDVELRCDPISGHTALYWYRQSLGQGLEFLIYFQGNSAPDKSGLPSDRFSAERTGGSVSTLTIQRTQQEDSAVYLCASSLARIKTGLETQYFGPGTRLLVL.

The J gene is TRBJ1-6, the V gene TRBV20-1; 7 bases match TRBD1. V lost 1 base, J lost 15 bases, and 3 bases stayed unmatched. CDR3 length equals 11 residues. Germline assignment: CDR1 DFQATT and CDR2 SNEGSKA (reference sequence). The CDR3 region has the DNA TGCAGTGCTAGAGTGGGGGACAGCCTCCACTTT. The encoded protein is CSARVGDSLHF.

This sequence joins TRBV5-6 and TRBJ1-3, with D hard to call. The germline V and J ends were trimmed by 1 base and 0 bases, with 14 bases remaining between them. The germline gives CDR1 SGHDT, CDR2 YYEEEE. The CDR3 totals 17 residues. DNA of the CDR3: TGTGCCAGCAGCTTGCTGCGGGGTTACCTCTCTGGAAACACCATATATTTT. As protein: CASSLLRGYLSGNTIYF.

V usage is TRBV5-1 and J usage is TRBJ1-1; tentatively, D is TRBD1 (6 bases). The CDR3 spans 14 residues. V was cut by 6 bases and J by 3 bases, with 15 bases left in between. Germline CDR1 is SGHRS and CDR2 is YFSETQ. In DNA, the CDR3 is TGCGCCAGCAACCTAGCAGGGGCGGACACTGAAGCTTTCTTT. It is translated as CASNLAGADTEAFF.

V and J are TRBV19 and TRBJ1-5, with TRBD1 identical over 7 bases. CDR3 length: 13 amino acids. Looked up from germline, CDR1 is LNHDA and CDR2 is SQIVND (reference sequence). The trim removed 5 bases at V and 5 bases at J, leaving 3 bases unmatched. For the CDR3, the DNA is TGTGCCAGTAGTTACGACAGGGATCAGCCCCAGCATTTT. This codes for CASSYDRDQPQHF.

The chain is built from TRBV10-1 and TRBJ2-7; maybe TRBD2 (5 bases). This CDR3 region has 17 residues. Trimming pared 8 bases from V and 5 bases from J, leaving 28 bases between. Germline V gene lookup returns CDR1 WNHNN and CDR2 SYGVQD (reference sequence). CDR3 DNA sequence: TGCGCCAGCCCAAACGCGGGCAGGCCCCAAACCGGGGACGAGCAGTACTTC. It is translated as CASPNAGRPQTGDEQYF.

The chain uses TRBV5-1 and TRBJ1-6; 9 nucleotides line up with TRBD1. Germline lookup yields CDR1 SGHRS and CDR2 YFSETQ. This CDR3 region has 15 residues. V shed 4 bases, J shed 10 bases, and the junction held 9 bases outside the gene matches. The CDR3 DNA sequence: TGCGCCAGCAGCCTAATGACAGGGGGAGAATCACCCCTCCACTTT. This translates into CASSLMTGGESPLHF.

The genes are TRBV10-3 and TRBJ1-1, with 9 positions matching TRBD1. V gave up 10 bases and J gave up 5 bases; unmatched junction bases: 11. CDR1 ENHRY and CDR2 SYGVKD come from the germline V gene. The CDR3 totals 14 residues. The CDR3 protein is CATRPDRGRTEAFF. In DNA, the CDR3 is TGTGCCACCCGACCTGACAGGGGGAGGACTGAAGCTTTCTTT.